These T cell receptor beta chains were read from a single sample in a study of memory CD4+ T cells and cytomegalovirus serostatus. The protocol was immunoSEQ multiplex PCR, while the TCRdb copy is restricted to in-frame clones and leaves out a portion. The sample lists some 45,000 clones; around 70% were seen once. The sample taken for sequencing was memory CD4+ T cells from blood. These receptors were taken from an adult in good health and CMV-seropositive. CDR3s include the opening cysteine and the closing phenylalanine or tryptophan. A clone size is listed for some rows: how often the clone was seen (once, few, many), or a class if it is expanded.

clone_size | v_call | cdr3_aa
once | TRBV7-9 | CASSLGTGAYGYTF
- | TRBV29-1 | CSVELAGGFETQYF
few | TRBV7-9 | CASSFLPGQRFPGANVLTF
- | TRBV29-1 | CSGGTAYEQYF
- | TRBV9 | CASSFRDRGGNEKLFF
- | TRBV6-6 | CATESGNSPLHF
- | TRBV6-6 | CASSYSLGALHF
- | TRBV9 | CASSVFGDRSYNEQFF
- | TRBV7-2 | CASSPIVGQGLYGYTF
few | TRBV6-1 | CASTQGGRSNQPQHF
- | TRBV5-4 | CASSSADRVSPLHF
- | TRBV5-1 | CASSFQALNTEAFF
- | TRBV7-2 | CASSLGPVGYEQYF
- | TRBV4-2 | CASSQGTGDGEQYF
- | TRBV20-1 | CSARVGHRGYF
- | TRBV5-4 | CASSQGAANEKLFF
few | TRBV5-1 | CASNLGTPNYGYTF
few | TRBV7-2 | CASSSSHGTQYF
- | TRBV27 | CASSFLAGGGTQYF
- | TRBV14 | CASSQSSGRQAFF
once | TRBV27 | CASSATGTEQYF
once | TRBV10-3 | CAISGGSGGDEQYF
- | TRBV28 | CAIARYGGYTF
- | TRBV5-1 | CASSLVGTGANEKLFF
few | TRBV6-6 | CASSYSGLPEGDEQFF
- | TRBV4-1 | CASSKSGVSTDTQYF
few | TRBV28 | CASSAHGVQGIGTDTQYF
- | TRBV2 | CASSDGAGVYNEQFF
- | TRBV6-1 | CASSALRNTEAFF
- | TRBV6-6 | CASSYSRGAEFF
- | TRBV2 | CASRVGRALGYTF
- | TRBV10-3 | CAISAQEDGYTF
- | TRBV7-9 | CASSPRTGGSTNEKLFF
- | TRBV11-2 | CASSLESGMGNTIYF
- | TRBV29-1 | CSVEEAEDTIYF
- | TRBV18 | CASSLPDREGSPLHF
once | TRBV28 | CASSGRTDSYEQYF
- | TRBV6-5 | CASARGWANEKLFF
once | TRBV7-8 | CASSLQGAINEKLFF
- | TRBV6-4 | CASSGGDGYTF
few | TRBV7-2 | CASSSQYEQYF
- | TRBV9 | CASSAGGALNTEAFF
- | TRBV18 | CASSPPSAGNYEQYF
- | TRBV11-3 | CASSLQGYRTDTQYF
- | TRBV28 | CASSLGTGGAFF
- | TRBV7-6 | CASSLKPGTGGQGNYGYTF
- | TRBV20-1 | CRPSYGYTF
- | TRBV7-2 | CASRPAGTGGGYTF
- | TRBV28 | CASRQAGWSGANVLTF
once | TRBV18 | CASSPERTTSGGQFF
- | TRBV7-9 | CASSLDRGTDTQYF
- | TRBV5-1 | CASHDAGGTETQYF
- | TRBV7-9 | CASSLSRGTTGELFF
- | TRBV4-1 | CASSQGLEYGYTF
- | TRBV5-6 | CASSFIDEQFF